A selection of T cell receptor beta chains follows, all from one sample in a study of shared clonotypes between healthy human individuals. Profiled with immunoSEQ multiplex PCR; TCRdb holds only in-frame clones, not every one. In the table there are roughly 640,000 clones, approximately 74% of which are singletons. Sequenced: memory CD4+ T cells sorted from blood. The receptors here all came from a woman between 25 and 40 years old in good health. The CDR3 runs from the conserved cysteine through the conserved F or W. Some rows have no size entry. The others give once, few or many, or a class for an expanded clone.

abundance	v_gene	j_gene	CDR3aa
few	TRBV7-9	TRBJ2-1	CASSLALSSEQFF
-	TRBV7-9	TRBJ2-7	CASSLGAGFNEQYF
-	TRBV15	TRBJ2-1	CATSGLAGGKYNEQFF
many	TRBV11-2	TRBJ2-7	CASSLDGSGTGFHEQYF
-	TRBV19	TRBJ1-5	CASSIASLNQPQHF
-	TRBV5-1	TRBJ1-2	CASSLAEPTSGYTF
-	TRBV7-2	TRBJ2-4	CASSSRLAGGLYIQYF
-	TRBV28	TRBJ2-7	CASSLRGGGVREQYF
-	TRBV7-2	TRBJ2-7	CASSPVVSSAAYEQYF
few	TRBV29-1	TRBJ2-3	CSVGRGDSHADTQYF
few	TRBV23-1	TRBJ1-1	CASSHPGGTNTEAFF
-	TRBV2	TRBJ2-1	CASSYASGRLADEQFF
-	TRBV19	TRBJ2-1	CASCDRGGLNEQFF
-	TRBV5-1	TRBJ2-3	CASSVAQGVSTDTQYF
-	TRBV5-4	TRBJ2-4	CASSILSRTKNIQYF
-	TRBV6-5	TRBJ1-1	CASSWSGLNTEAFF
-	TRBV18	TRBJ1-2	CASSPDVGQGYGYTF
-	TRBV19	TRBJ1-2	CASSIDRAVPGDGYTF
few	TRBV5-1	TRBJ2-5	CASSLGGLGETQYF
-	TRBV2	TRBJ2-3	CASSGLAGPDTQYF
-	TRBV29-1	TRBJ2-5	CSVEDRRGTSGSGETQYF
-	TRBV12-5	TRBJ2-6	CASGAGGTISGANVLTF
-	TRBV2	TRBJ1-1	CASSELAGNTEAFF
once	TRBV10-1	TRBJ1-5	CASSAGTQPQHF
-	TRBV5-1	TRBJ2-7	CASSANAPPYEQYF
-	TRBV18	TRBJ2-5	CASSPGNPRETQYF
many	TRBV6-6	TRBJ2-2	CASSPGVTGELFF
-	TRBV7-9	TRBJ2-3	CASSLGLGVLLTDTQYF
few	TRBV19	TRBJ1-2	CASSIFGTTNYGYTF
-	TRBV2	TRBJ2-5	CASGRVQETQYF
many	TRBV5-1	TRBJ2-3	CASNRDFTTDTQYF
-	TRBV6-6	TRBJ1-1	CASSPGVGPNTEAFF
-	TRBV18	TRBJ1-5	CASSPQGQGVQPQHF
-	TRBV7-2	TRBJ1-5	CASSPGTGNNQPQHF
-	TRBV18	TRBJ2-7	CASSPQRDNYEQYF
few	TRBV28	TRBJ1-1	CASSTSHRGQTEAFF
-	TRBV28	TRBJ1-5	CASSPKTGIRSQPQHF
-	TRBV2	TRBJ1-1	CASGIGNLNTEAFF
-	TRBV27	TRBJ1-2	CAMPRNYGYTF
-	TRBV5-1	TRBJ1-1	CASSLTGFQEAEAFF
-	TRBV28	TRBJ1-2	CASSSGQGAHGYTF
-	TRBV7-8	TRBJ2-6	CASSENFPQSRANVLTF
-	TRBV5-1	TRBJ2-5	CASSPPRDGQGETQYF
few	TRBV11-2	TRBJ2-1	CASRLAGVSYNEQFF
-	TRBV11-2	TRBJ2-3	CASSLDWLAGGTDTQYF
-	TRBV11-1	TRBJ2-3	CASSSIAEGTDTQYF
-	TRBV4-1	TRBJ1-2	CASSHWMRQGAYGYTF
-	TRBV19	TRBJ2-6	CASSIKGAGANVLTF
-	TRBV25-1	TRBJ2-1	CASSEQYNEQFF
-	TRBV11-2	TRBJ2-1	CASSSTGTSGRALNEQFF
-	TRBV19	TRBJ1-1	CASSLTGDTEAFF
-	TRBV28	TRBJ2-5	CASSLLGAKTQYF
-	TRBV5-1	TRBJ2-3	CASSFGQTDTQYF
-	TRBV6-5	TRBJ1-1	CASKGQTEAFF
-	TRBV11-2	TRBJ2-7	CASSLVSGGYEQYF